Listed here are 7 T cell receptor beta chains from one sample, sequenced in a study of blood T cell repertoires in COVID-19. Sequenced by immunoSEQ multiplex PCR; TCRdb stores in-frame clones only, minus some. Found here are 50,000 to 80,000 clones, around nine tenths of them singletons; the top ten hold around 8.4%. Sequenced material: peripheral blood. These receptors were taken from a woman older than 75 with active COVID-19.

This chain joins TRBV19 and TRBJ1-4; no firm D call. V was cut by 6 bases and J by 4 bases, with 12 bases left in between. From germline, CDR1 is LNHDA and CDR2 SQIVND (reference sequence). The CDR3 contains 14 residues. This CDR3 reads CASSKLTDNEKLFF. The DNA of the CDR3 is TGTGCCAGTAGCAAATTGACTGATAATGAAAAACTGTTTTTT. Looking up the rest from reference TRBV19 and TRBJ1-4 gives the full variable domain: DGGITQSPKYLFRKEGQNVTLSCEQNLNHDAMYWYRQDPGQGLRLIYYSQIVNDFQKGDIAEGYSVSREKKESFPLTVTSAQKNPTAFYLCASSKLTDNEKLFFGSGTQLSVL.

The chain employs TRBV29-1 and TRBJ2-1; 12 bases are shared with TRBD2. Germline V gives CDR1 SQVTM, CDR2 ANQGSEA. The CDR3 is 15 residues long. V shed 3 bases and J 8 bases; nucleotides not matched to a gene: 8. The CDR3 here is CSVDPLAGGRDEQFF. The DNA of the CDR3 is TGCAGCGTTGATCCCCTAGCGGGGGGGCGGGATGAGCAGTTCTTC.

This clone has only one observation. The gene calls are TRBV5-1 and TRBJ2-1; D is perhaps TRBD1 (6 bases). The CDR3 has 12 amino acids. V was trimmed by 4 bases and J by 7 bases, leaving 9 bases between them. The germline V gene encodes CDR1 SGHRS and CDR2 YFSETQ. DNA of the CDR3: TGCGCCAGCAGCAGAACAGGGAATGAGCAGTTCTTC. Residues: CASSRTGNEQFF.

The V gene is TRBV11-3, the J gene TRBJ2-1, with D possibly TRBD2 on 5 matching bases. Germline V gene data show CDR1 as SGHNT and CDR2 as YENEEA. Deletions cut 1 base from V and 8 bases from J, with 9 bases between. The CDR3 spans 13 residues. The CDR3 region is CASSLGGMDEQFF. As DNA, the CDR3 is TGTGCCAGCAGCTTAGGAGGGATGGATGAGCAGTTCTTC.

The chain is built from TRBV27 and TRBJ2-3; 15 nucleotides align to TRBD2. The CDR3 is made up of 17 amino acids. Germline-derived CDR1 and CDR2 are MNHEY and SMNVEV (reference sequence). V gave up 5 bases and J gave up 4 bases; unmatched junction bases: 7. The CDR3 region is CASSPGLAGGPSDTQYF. The CDR3 DNA is TGTGCCAGCAGTCCGGGACTAGCGGGGGGCCCCTCAGATACGCAGTATTTT.

The chain is built from TRBV15 and TRBJ2-7; D might be TRBD2 (7 bases). The V end was cut by 5 bases, the J end by 6 bases, with 20 bases between. The CDR3 runs 15 residues. Germline lookup yields CDR1 LNHNV and CDR2 YYDKDF (reference sequence). CDR3 residues: CATSGNEGGAFEQYF. The CDR3 bases are TGTGCCACCAGCGGAAATGAGGGGGGGGCCTTCGAGCAGTACTTC.

The CDR3 here is CASSYSTSGEQYF. In nucleotides, the CDR3 is TGTGCCAGCAGTTACTCGACTAGCGGCGAGCAGTACTTC. The gene calls are TRBV6-5 and TRBJ2-7, with 9 bases that match TRBD2. Looked up from germline, CDR1 is MNHEY and CDR2 is SVGAGI. V lost 0 bases to trimming and J lost 6 bases; unmatched junction nucleotides: 0. This CDR3 region has 13 residues.